This TCR beta chain originates from a study of blood T cell repertoires in COVID-19. Methods used by the authors: Reference gene primer amplification yielded estimated nucleated cell counts. Profiled with immunoSEQ multiplex PCR; TCRdb holds only in-frame clones, not every one. V, J and clone size derive from that table, while D and trimming were established from the DNA sequence. The data show approximately 99,000 clones, about three quarters seen once. CDR3 length equals 12 residues. The germline V gene encodes CDR1 SQVTM and CDR2 ANQGSEA. Between the trimmed V and J ends, which lost 4 bases and 4 bases, there was a span of 11 bases.

This clonotype was obtained from a woman in her thirties or forties with acute or convalescent COVID-19. Sequenced material: peripheral blood. This chain connects TRBV29-1 to TRBJ2-7; the D gene is possibly TRBD2 (6 bases). The CDR3 nucleotides are TGCAGCGTTGTTCCAGGACTATACGAGCAGTACTTC. Protein product: CSVVPGLYEQYF.